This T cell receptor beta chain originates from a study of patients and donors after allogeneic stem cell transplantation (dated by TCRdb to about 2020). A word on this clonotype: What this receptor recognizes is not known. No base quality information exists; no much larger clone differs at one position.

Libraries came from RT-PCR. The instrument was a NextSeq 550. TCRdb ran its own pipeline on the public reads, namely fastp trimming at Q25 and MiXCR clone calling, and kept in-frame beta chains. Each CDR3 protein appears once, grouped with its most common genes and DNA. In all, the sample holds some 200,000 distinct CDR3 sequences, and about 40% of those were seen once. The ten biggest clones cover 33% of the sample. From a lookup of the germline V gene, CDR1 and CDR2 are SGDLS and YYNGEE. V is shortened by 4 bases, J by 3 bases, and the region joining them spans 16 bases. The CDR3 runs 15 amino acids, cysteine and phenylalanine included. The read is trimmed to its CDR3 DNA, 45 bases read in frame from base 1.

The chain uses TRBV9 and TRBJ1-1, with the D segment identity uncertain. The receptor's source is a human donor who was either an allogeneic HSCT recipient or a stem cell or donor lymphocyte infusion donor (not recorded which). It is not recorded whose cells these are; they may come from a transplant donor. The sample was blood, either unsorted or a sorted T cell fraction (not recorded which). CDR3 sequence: CASSPSPGRDTEAFF. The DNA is TGTGCCAGCAGCCCTAGCCCCGGGAGGGACACTGAAGCTTTCTTT.